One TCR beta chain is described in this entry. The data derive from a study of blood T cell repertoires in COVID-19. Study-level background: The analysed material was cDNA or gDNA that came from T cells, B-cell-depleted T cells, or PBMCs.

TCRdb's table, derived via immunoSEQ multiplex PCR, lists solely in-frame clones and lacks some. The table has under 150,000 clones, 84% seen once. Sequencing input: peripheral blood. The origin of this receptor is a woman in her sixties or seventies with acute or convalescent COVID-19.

CDR3 bases: TGTGCCAGCTTCGGAGGGGAAGATGGCTACACCTTC. It translates to CASFGGEDGYTF. The V call is TRBV6-4, the J call TRBJ1-2; TRBD1 is a possible D gene (5 bases). Trimming shortened V by 8 bases and J by 6 bases, and 13 bases separated the two germline ends. Germline V gene sequence: CDR1 MRHNA, CDR2 SNTAGT. This CDR3 is 12 amino acids long.